This TCR beta chain was retrieved from a study of control samples from healthy donors and cancer patients. With 6 bases clipped from V and 7 bases from J, the junction kept 8 bases outside the gene matches. Per the germline V gene, CDR1 is SQVTM and CDR2 is ANQGSEA. There are 14 residues in the CDR3. The method was immunoSEQ multiplex PCR; TCRdb's version includes in-frame clones alone and lacks a portion of them. In the table there are about 100,000 clones, 87% of which are singletons. The chain combines TRBV29-1 with TRBJ2-2; 10 nucleotides agree with TRBD1. Sequenced input: blood. The clonotype comes from a woman between 45 and 65 years old in good health. CDR3 in DNA: TGCAGCGTGTTCGGGACAGGGGAGGGCGGGGAGCTGTTTTTT. This gives the protein CSVFGTGEGGELFF.